The 22 T cell receptor beta chains in this list originate from one sample, sequenced in a study of T cells expressing NK-cell markers. After re-calling the 5' RACE reads, TCRdb lists one entry per CDR3 protein, DNA absent. Its table lists about 430,000 distinct CDR3 sequences. Sequencing was done on a sample of blood T cells: a sorted CD56 or NKG2C T cell subset, CD4+ or CD8+ T cells, or bulk PBMC T cells (not recorded which). The origin of the receptors is a woman aged 45 to 65 in good health.

This chain connects TRBV4-2 to TRBJ2-3. The CDR3 runs 13 residues. The germline V gene encodes CDR1 LGHNA and CDR2 YNFKEQ. The CDR3 loop is CASSSQPADTQYF.

The V and J genes are TRBV3-1 and TRBJ2-6. Germline V CDR1 and CDR2: LGHDT, YNNKEL (reference sequence). This CDR3 region has 16 residues. The CDR3 reads CASSQDLGSGANVLTF.

The chain has TRBV10-3 and TRBJ1-2. The germline CDR1 and CDR2 sequences are ENHRY and SYGVKD. This CDR3 region has 12 residues. The CDR3 sequence is CAISEIGYGYTF.

The V call is TRBV5-5, the J call TRBJ2-3; absent DNA, TCRdb's TRBD2 call cannot be checked. The CDR3 sequence is 16 residues long. Germline-derived CDR1 and CDR2 are SGHKS and YYEKEE (reference sequence). This chain's CDR3 is CASRLTSTALTDTQYF.

The CDR3 loop reads CASSDGVKETQYF. V and J are TRBV12-3 or TRBV12-4 and TRBJ2-5. The CDR3 runs to 13 residues.

The chain is built from TRBV5-1 and TRBJ2-6; TCRdb names TRBD1, which stays unverified in the absence of DNA. The CDR3 has 17 amino acids. Germline CDR1 SGHRS, CDR2 YFSETQ. This CDR3 reads CASGGWTASSGANVLTF.

J is TRBJ2-2 and V is TRBV7-9; lacking DNA, the TRBD1 call made by TCRdb goes unchecked. The CDR3 runs 15 residues. Germline V gives CDR1 SEHNR, CDR2 FQNEAQ (reference sequence). This CDR3 reads CASSSGRLYTGELFF.

The chain employs TRBV4-1 and TRBJ1-5; the D gene TCRdb calls, TRBD1, cannot be checked with no DNA. CDR1 and CDR2 (germline): MGHRA, YSYEKL. The CDR3 extends over 15 amino acids. The CDR3 spells CASSQEDRGFQPQHF.

The J gene is TRBJ1-1, the V gene TRBV6-5; TCRdb reports TRBD1, a call that lacks DNA to check it against. This CDR3 spans 13 amino acids. CDR1 MNHEY and CDR2 SVGAGI come from the germline V gene. The CDR3 spells CASNKRDNTEAFF.

The chain combines TRBV20-1 with TRBJ2-4; the TCRdb call, TRBD1, lacks DNA for checking. This CDR3 has 14 amino acids. Germline V gene data show CDR1 as DFQATT and CDR2 as SNEGSKA (reference sequence). The CDR3 loop is CSAAPTIAKNIQYF.

The chain is built from TRBV29-1 and TRBJ2-5; no DNA is available, so the TRBD2 call from TCRdb remains unchecked. CDR3 length equals 12 residues. CDR1 and CDR2 from the germline V gene are SQVTM and ANQGSEA. CDR3 sequence reads: CSTGLSKETQYF.

This rearrangement joins TRBV20-1 to TRBJ2-1; the D gene TCRdb calls, TRBD1, cannot be checked with no DNA. This CDR3 contains 13 residues. Germline V gene lookup returns CDR1 DFQATT and CDR2 SNEGSKA (reference sequence). The CDR3 sequence is CSARQGRINEQFF.

The chain is built from TRBV12-3 or TRBV12-4 and TRBJ2-1; the TRBD1 assignment by TCRdb is unverifiable without DNA. CDR3 length equals 12 residues. CDR3 sequence reads: CASSNDPLEQFF.

The V and J genes are TRBV11-3 and TRBJ2-5; the D call of TRBD1 rests on TCRdb alone, since no DNA is present to check it. This CDR3 has 16 residues. Germline V CDR1 and CDR2: SGHNT, YENEEA. CDR3 amino acids: CASSFSTGKGQETQYF.

V usage is TRBV25-1 and J usage is TRBJ2-5; TCRdb designates TRBD2, a call that cannot be tested without DNA. Germline V gene data show CDR1 as MGHDK and CDR2 as SYGVNS. The CDR3 extends over 16 amino acids. CDR3 in amino acids: CASSEFGGRVQETQYF.

The rearrangement joins TRBV20-1 to TRBJ2-1. This CDR3 comprises 11 residues. Germline V gives CDR1 DFQATT, CDR2 SNEGSKA (reference sequence). This CDR3 reads CSAHTHNEQFF.

The chain couples TRBV10-3 to TRBJ2-3. The germline gives CDR1 ENHRY, CDR2 SYGVKD. This CDR3 is 13 amino acids long. The CDR3: CAIRAQSTDTQYF.

The rearrangement uses TRBV12-3 or TRBV12-4 and TRBJ1-1; the D call of TRBD1 rests on TCRdb alone, since no DNA is present to check it. The CDR3 is 15 residues long. CDR3 amino acids: CASSLPGTGFTEAFF.

This chain uses TRBV29-1 with TRBJ2-1; TCRdb's D gene call, TRBD2, goes unchecked for lack of DNA. Germline CDR1 reads SQVTM; CDR2 reads ANQGSEA. This CDR3 comprises 17 residues. CDR3: CSVAGMAGSSSYNEQFF.

The rearrangement uses TRBV24-1 and TRBJ2-1; TCRdb outputs TRBD2, but without DNA this stays unchecked. The CDR3 is 18 residues long. Germline-derived CDR1 and CDR2 are KGHDR and SFDVKD. The CDR3 sequence: CATSDLAVGGRVRNEQFF.

The chain links TRBV12-3 or TRBV12-4 to TRBJ2-7; TCRdb returns TRBD1, unconfirmable since there is no DNA. This CDR3 contains 14 residues. The CDR3 sequence is CASSLADRDYEQYF.

This rearrangement joins TRBV19 to TRBJ2-3. CDR1 is LNHDA, CDR2 SQIVND, per germline (reference sequence). This CDR3 contains 15 residues. CDR3 sequence reads: CASSIGGVETDTQYF. Using reference TRBV19 and TRBJ2-3 for the parts outside the CDR3, the full variable domain is DGGITQSPKYLFRKEGQNVTLSCEQNLNHDAMYWYRQDPGQGLRLIYYSQIVNDFQKGDIAEGYSVSREKKESFPLTVTSAQKNPTAFYLCASSIGGVETDTQYFGPGTRLTVL.